Described below is a single T cell receptor (beta chain) sequence and its context. The record originates from a study of blood T cell repertoires in COVID-19. Study as a whole: COVID-19 samples, acute and convalescent, were from the United States, Italy and Spain. Sample material is recorded as cDNA or gDNA derived from T cells, B-cell-depleted T cells, or PBMCs.

Trimming removed 4 bases from V and 4 bases from J; junction bases left unmatched: 6. Per germline, CDR1 LNHDA and CDR2 SQIVND (reference sequence). The length of the CDR3 is 17 residues. Authors' data handling: Nucleated cell counts were estimated from reference gene primer amplification. This table comes from immunoSEQ multiplex PCR, and its TCRdb copy is limited to in-frame clones, with some not included. For V, J and clone size, that table is used; D and trimming come from the DNA. The sample contains fewer than 85,000 clones, around 91% of which appear only once. V is TRBV19 and J is TRBJ2-1; 14 nucleotides align to TRBD2. The TCR comes from a woman aged 50 to 60 in a cohort sampled during active COVID-19. Sample: peripheral blood. CDR3 nucleotides: TGTGCCAGTAGTAAGAGGACTAGCGGGGGGAAATACAATGAGCAGTTCTTC. This sequence encodes CASSKRTSGGKYNEQFF.